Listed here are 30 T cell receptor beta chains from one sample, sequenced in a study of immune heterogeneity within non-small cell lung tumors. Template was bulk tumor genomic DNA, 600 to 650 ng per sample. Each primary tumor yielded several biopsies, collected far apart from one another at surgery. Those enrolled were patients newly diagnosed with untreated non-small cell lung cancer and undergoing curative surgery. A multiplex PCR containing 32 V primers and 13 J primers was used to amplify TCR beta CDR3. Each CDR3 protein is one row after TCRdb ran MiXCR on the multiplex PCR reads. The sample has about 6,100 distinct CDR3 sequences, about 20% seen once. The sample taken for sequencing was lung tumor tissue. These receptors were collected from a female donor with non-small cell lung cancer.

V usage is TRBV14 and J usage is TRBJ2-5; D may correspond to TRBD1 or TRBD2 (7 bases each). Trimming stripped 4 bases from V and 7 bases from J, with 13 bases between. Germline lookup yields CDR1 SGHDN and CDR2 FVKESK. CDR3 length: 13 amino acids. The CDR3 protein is CASSPGQRGTQYF. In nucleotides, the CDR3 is TGTGCCAGCAGCCCGGGACAGCGGGGGACCCAGTACTTC.

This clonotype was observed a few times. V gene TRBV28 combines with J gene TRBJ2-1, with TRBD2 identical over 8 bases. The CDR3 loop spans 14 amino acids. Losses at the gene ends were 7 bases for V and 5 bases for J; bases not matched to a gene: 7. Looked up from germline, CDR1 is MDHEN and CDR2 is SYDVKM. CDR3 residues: CASNPGGRNNEQFF. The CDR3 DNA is TGTGCCAGCAATCCCGGCGGGAGGAACAATGAGCAGTTCTTC.

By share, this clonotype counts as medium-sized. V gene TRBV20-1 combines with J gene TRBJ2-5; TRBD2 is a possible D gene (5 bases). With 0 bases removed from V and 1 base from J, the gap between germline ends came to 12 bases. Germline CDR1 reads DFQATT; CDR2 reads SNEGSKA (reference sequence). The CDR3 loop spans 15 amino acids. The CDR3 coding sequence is TGCAGTGCTAGAGAAGGTAGCGTACCCCAAGAGACCCAGTACTTC. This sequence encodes CSAREGSVPQETQYF.

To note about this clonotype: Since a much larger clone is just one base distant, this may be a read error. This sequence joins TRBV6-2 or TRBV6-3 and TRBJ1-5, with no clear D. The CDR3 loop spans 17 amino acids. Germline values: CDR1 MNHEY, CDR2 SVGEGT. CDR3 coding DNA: TGTGCCAGCAGGAAAGGGTTGGGAGATTATAGCAATAAGCCCCAGCATTTT. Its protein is CASRKGLGDYSNKPQHF.

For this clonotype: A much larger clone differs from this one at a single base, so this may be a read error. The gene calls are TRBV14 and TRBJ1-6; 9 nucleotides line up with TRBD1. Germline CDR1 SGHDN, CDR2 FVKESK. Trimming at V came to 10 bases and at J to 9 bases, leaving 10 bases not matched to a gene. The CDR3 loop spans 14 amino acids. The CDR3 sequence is CAIQDRGGGSPLHF. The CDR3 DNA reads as TGTGCCATCCAGGACAGGGGTGGTGGTTCACCCCTCCACTTT.

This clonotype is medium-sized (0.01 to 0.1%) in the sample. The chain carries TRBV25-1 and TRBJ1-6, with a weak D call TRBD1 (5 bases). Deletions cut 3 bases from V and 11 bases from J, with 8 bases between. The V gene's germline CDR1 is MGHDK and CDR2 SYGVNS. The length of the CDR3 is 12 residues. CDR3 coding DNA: TGTGCCAGCAGTGAGGGAGGGGCACCCCTCCACTTT. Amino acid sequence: CASSEGGAPLHF.

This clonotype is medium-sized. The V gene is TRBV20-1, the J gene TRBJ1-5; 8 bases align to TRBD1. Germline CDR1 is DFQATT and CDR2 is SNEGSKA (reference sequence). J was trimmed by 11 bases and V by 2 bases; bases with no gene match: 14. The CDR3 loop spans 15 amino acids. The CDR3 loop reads CSARRDRNSQGSQHF. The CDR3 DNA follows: TGCAGTGCTAGAAGGGACAGGAACTCCCAAGGGTCCCAGCATTTT.

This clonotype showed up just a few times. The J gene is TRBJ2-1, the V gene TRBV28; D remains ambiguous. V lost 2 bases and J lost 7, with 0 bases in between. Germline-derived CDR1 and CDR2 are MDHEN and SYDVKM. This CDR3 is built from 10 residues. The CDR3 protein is CASSLNEQFF. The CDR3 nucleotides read TGTGCCAGCAGTTTAAATGAGCAGTTCTTC.

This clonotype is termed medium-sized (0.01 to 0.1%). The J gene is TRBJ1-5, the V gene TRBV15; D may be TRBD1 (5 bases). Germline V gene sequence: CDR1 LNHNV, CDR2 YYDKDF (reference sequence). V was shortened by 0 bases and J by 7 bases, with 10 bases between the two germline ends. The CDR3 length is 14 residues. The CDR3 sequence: CATSRDLAGQPQHF. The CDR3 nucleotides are TGTGCCACCAGCAGAGATCTTGCAGGGCAGCCCCAGCATTTT.

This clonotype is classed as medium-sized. The CDR3 loop is CASSLSGAGYAEAFF. The CDR3, as DNA: TGTGCCAGCAGTTTATCGGGCGCAGGGTACGCTGAAGCTTTCTTT. The chain joins TRBV27 to TRBJ1-1, with a tentative D call TRBD1 (5 bases). Germline CDR1 is MNHEY and CDR2 is SMNVEV (reference sequence). Trimming took 0 bases from V and 6 from J, leaving 14 bases between them. The length of the CDR3 is 15 residues.

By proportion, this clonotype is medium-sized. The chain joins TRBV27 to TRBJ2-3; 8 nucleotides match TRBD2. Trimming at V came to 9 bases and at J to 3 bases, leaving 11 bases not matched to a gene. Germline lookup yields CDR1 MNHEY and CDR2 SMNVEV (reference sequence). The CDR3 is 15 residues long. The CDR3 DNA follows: TGTGCCAGTAGGTTTGCGGGAGGAAAGACAGATACGCAGTATTTT. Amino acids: CASRFAGGKTDTQYF.

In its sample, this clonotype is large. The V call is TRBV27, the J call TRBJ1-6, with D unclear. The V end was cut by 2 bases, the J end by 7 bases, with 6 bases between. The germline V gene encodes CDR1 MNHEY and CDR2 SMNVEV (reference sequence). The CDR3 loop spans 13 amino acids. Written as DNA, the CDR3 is TGTGCCAGCAGTTTAGTAACGAATTCACCCCTCCACTTT. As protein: CASSLVTNSPLHF.

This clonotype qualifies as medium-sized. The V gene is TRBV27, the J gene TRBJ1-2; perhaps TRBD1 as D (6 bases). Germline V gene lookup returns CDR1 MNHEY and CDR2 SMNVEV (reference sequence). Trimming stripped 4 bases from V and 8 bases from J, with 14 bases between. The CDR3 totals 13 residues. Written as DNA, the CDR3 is TGTGCCAGCAGTTCGAGGGGGGGCGAAGGCTACACCTTC. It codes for CASSSRGGEGYTF.

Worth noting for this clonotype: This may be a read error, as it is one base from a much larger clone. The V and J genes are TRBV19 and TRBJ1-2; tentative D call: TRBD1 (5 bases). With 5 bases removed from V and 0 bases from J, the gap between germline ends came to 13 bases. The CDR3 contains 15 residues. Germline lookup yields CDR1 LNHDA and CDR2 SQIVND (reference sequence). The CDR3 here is CASSAEQESNYGYTF. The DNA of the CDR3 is TGTGCCAGTAGTGCCGAACAGGAGTCTAACTATGGCTACACCTTC. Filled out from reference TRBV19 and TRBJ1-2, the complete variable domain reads DGGITQSPKYLFRKEGQNVTLSCEQNLNHDAMYWYRQDPGQGLRLIYYSQIVNDFQKGDIAEGYSVSREKKESFPLTVTSAQKNPTAFYLCASSAEQESNYGYTFGSGTRLTVV.

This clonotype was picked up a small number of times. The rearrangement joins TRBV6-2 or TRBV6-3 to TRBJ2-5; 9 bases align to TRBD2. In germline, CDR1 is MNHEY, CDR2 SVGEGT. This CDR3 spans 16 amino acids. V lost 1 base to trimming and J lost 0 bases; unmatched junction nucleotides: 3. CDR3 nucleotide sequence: TGTGCCAGCAGTTACTTGACTAGCGGTTACCAAGAGACCCAGTACTTC. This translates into CASSYLTSGYQETQYF.

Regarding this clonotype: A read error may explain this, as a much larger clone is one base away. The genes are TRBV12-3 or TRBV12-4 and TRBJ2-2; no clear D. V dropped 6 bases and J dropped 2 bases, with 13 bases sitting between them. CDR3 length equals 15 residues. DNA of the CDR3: TGTGCCAGCAGCCCGGATAGGATAAACACCGGGGAGCTGTTTTTT. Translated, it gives CASSPDRINTGELFF.

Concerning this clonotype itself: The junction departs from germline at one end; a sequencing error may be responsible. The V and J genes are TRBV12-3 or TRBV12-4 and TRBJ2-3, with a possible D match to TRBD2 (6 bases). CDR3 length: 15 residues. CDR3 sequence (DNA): TGTGCCAGCAGTTTAGTTGCGGGGAGCACAGATACGCATTATTTT. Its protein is CASSLVAGSTDTHYF.

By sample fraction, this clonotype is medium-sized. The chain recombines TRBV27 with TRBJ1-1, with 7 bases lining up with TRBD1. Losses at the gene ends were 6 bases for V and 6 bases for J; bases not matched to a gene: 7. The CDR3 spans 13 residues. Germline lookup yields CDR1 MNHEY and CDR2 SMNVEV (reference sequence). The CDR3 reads CASSRQGTPEAFF. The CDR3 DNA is TGTGCCAGCAGCCGACAGGGCACGCCTGAAGCTTTCTTT.

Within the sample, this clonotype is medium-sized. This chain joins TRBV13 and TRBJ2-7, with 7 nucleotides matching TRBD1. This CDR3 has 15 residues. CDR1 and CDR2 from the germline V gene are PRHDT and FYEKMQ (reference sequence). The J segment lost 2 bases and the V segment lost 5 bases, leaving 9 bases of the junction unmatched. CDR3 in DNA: TGTGCCAGCAGCCTCAAAGACAGGGCCCCCTACGAGCAGTACTTC. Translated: CASSLKDRAPYEQYF.

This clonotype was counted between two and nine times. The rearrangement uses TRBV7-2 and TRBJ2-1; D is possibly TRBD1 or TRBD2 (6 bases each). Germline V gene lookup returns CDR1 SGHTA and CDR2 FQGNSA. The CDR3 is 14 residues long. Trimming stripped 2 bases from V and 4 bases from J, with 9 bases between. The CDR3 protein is CASSLRGTYNEQFF. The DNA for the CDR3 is TGTGCCAGCAGCTTACGCGGGACATACAATGAGCAGTTCTTC. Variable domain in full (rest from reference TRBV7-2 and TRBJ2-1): GAGVSQSPSNKVTEKGKDVELRCDPISGHTALYWYRQSLGQGLEFLIYFQGNSAPDKSGLPSDRFSAERTGGSVSTLTIQRTQQEDSAVYLCASSLRGTYNEQFFGPGTRLTVL.

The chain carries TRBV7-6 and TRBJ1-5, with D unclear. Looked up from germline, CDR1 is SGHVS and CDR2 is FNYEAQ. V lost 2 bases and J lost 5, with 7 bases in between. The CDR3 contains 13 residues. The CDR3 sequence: CASSLSQHQPQHF. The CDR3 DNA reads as TGTGCCAGCAGCTTATCCCAGCATCAGCCCCAGCATTTT.

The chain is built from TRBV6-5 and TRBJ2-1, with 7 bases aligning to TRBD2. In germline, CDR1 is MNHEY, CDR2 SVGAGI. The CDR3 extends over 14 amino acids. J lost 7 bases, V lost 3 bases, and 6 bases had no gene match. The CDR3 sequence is CASSYIREGNEQFF. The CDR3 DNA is TGTGCCAGCAGTTATATTAGGGAGGGTAATGAGCAGTTCTTC.

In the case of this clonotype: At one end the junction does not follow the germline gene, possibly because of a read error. CDR3 amino acids: CASSLELAGGGPDRQYF. In DNA form, the CDR3 reads TGCGCCAGCAGCTTAGAACTAGCGGGAGGAGGCCCAGATAGGCAGTATTTT. The V gene is TRBV5-1, the J gene TRBJ2-3; TRBD2 aligns across 12 bases. CDR1 SGHRS and CDR2 YFSETQ come from the germline V gene. The CDR3 consists of 17 residues.

CDR3 DNA sequence: TGTGCCAGCAGCTTATCCGAGCCTTACAATGAGCAGTTCTTC. This gives the protein CASSLSEPYNEQFF. The V and J genes are TRBV7-8 and TRBJ2-1; D is unresolved. The CDR3 contains 14 residues. V lost 2 bases to trimming and J lost 4 bases, with 9 bases between them. CDR1 SGHVS and CDR2 FQNEAQ come from the germline V gene.

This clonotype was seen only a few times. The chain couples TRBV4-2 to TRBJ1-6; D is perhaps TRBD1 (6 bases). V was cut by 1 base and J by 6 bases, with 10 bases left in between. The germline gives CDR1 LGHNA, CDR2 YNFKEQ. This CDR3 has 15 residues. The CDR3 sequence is CASSQGRGGNSPLHF. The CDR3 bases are TGTGCCAGCAGCCAAGGAAGGGGGGGTAATTCACCCCTCCACTTT.

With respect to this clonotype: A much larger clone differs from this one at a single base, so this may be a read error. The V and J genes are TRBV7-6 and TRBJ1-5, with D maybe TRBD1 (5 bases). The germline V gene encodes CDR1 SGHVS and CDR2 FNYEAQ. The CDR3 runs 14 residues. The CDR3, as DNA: TGTGCCATCAGCTTAGTGCTGGGGGATCAGCCCCAGCATTTT. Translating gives CAISLVLGDQPQHF. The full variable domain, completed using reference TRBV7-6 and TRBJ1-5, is GAGVSQSPRYKVTKRGQDVALRCDPISGHVSLYWYRQALGQGPEFLTYFNYEAQQDKSGLPNDRFSAERPEGSISTLTIQRTEQRDSAMYRCAISLVLGDQPQHFGDGTRLSIL.

The CDR3 spells CASSPTSGDSYEYYF. The CDR3 region has the DNA TGTGCCAGCAGCCCGACTAGCGGGGATTCCTACGAGTATTACTTC. This chain links TRBV7-8 with TRBJ2-7; TRBD2 aligns across 11 bases. Germline V lookup: CDR1 SGHVS, CDR2 FQNEAQ. V was clipped by 5 bases and J by 13 bases; unmatched bases: 16. The CDR3 spans 15 residues. Looking up the rest from reference TRBV7-8 and TRBJ2-7 gives the full variable domain: GAGVSQSPRYKVAKRGQDVALRCDPISGHVSLFWYQQALGQGPEFLTYFQNEAQLDKSGLPSDRFFAERPEGSVSTLKIQRTQQEDSAVYLCASSPTSGDSYEYYFGPGTRLTVT.

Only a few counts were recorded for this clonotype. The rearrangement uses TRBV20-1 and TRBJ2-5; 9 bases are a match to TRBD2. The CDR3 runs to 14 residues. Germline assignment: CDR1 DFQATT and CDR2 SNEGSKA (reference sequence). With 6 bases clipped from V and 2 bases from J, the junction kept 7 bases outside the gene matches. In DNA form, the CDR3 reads TGCAGTGCAGGAGGCGGGAGGGATCAAGAGACCCAGTACTTC. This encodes CSAGGGRDQETQYF.

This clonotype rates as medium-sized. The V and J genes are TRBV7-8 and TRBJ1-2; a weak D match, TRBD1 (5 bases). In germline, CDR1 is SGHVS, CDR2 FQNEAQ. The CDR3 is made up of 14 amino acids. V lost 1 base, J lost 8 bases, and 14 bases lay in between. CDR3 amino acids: CASSLGQLTGGYTF. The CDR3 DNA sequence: TGTGCCAGCAGCTTAGGACAGCTCACGGGGGGCTACACCTTC.

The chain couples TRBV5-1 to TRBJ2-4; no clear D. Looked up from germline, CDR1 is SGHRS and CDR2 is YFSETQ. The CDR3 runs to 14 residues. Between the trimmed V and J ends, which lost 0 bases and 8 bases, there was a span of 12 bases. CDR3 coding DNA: TGCGCCAGCAGCTTGGGGTACACTGGGGACATTCAGTACTTC. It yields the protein CASSLGYTGDIQYF.